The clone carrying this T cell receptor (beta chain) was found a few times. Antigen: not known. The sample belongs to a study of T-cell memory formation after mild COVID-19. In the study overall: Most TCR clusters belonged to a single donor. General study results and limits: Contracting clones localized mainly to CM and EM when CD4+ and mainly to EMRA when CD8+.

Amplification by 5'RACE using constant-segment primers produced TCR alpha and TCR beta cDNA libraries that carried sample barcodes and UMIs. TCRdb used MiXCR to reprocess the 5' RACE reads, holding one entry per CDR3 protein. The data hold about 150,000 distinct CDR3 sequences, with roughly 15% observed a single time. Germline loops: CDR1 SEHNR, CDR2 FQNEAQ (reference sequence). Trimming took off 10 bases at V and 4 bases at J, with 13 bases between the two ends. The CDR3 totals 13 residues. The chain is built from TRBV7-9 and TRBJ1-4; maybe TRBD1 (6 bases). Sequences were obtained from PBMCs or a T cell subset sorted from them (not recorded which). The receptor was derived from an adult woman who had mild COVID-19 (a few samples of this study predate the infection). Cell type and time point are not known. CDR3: CATGGASNEKLFF. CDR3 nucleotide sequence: TGTGCCACCGGGGGGGCCAGTAATGAAAAACTGTTTTTT.